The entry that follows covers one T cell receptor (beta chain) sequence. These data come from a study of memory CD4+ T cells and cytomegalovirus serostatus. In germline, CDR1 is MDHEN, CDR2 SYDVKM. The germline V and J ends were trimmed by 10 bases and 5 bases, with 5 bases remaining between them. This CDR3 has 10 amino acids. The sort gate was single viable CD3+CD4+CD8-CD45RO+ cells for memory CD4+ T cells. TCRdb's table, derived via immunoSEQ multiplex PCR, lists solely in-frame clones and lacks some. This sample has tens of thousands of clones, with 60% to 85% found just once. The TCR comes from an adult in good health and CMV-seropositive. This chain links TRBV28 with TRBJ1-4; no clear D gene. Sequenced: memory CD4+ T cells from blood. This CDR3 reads CATWNEKLFF. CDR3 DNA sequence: TGTGCCACCTGGAATGAAAAACTGTTTTTT.